Listed here are 22 T cell receptor beta chains from one sample, sequenced in a study of T cells in Graves' hyperthyroidism and ophthalmopathy. Template material for amplifying TCR beta CDR3 regions consisted of RNA transcripts. In the first-round RT-PCR of the TCR CDR3, the HTBI primer set was used. MiXCR, applied by TCRdb to the multiplex PCR reads, yields one record per CDR3 protein. In the table there are roughly 560,000 distinct CDR3 sequences, approximately 14% of which are singletons. Specimen: blood. Receptors were obtained from a middle-aged woman with Graves' ophthalmopathy.

V usage is TRBV27 and J usage is TRBJ2-7; D is possibly TRBD1 or TRBD2 (5 bases each). CDR3 length: 13 residues. Germline V gene data show CDR1 as MNHEY and CDR2 as SMNVEV (reference sequence). V gave up 1 base and J gave up 6 bases, with 10 bases separating them. The CDR3, as DNA: TGTGCCAGCAGTTTATGGGCAGGGACCGAGCAGTACTTC. Its translation: CASSLWAGTEQYF.

The chain has TRBV20-1 and TRBJ1-5; 8 positions agree with TRBD1. J was trimmed by 6 bases and V by 3 bases; bases with no gene match: 13. The CDR3 runs 16 residues. Per the germline V gene, CDR1 is DFQATT and CDR2 is SNEGSKA (reference sequence). CDR3 loop: CSASPKGQGSVQPQHF. CDR3 coding DNA: TGCAGTGCTAGTCCCAAAGGACAGGGAAGCGTTCAGCCCCAGCATTTT.

This clonotype has a count of ten or more. The chain combines TRBV20-1 with TRBJ2-7; 7 bases fit TRBD2. The ends lost 0 bases at V and 5 bases at J; junction bases unmatched: 10. Germline V gene data show CDR1 as DFQATT and CDR2 as SNEGSKA (reference sequence). The CDR3 spans 15 residues. CDR3 nucleotides: TGCAGTGCTAGAGATGGGGGGAGGGCCGGCCACGAGCAGTACTTC. This sequence encodes CSARDGGRAGHEQYF.

This clonotype has a handful of counts. This chain connects TRBV29-1 to TRBJ2-7, with 7 bases matching TRBD2. CDR1 is SQVTM, CDR2 ANQGSEA, per germline. With 1 base clipped from V and 1 base from J, the junction kept 10 bases outside the gene matches. This CDR3 has 16 residues. The CDR3 loop is CSVEGSRGRSSYEQYF. Here the CDR3 DNA reads TGCAGCGTTGAAGGATCGCGGGGGAGGAGTTCCTACGAGCAGTACTTC.

The V and J genes are TRBV7-6 and TRBJ1-1; 7 positions agree with TRBD1. This CDR3 region has 14 residues. Unmatched junction bases numbered 5, after V lost 3 bases and J lost 4 bases. In germline, CDR1 is SGHVS, CDR2 FNYEAQ. The CDR3 bases are TGTGCCAGCAGCTTGGGGGGACAGTTCACTGAAGCTTTCTTT. Translated: CASSLGGQFTEAFF. Full variable domain (remainder filled in from reference TRBV7-6 and TRBJ1-1): GAGVSQSPRYKVTKRGQDVALRCDPISGHVSLYWYRQALGQGPEFLTYFNYEAQQDKSGLPNDRFSAERPEGSISTLTIQRTEQRDSAMYRCASSLGGQFTEAFFGQGTRLTVV.

The V and J genes are TRBV7-9 and TRBJ1-2, with D unclear. V lost 5 bases and J lost 4, with 14 bases in between. Germline V gives CDR1 SEHNR, CDR2 FQNEAQ (reference sequence). The CDR3 has 14 residues. This CDR3 is CASSHPGPSYGYTF. As DNA, the CDR3 is TGTGCCAGCAGCCACCCAGGTCCTTCCTATGGCTACACCTTC.

This clonotype has ten or more counts. The chain couples TRBV6-1 to TRBJ1-5, with D perhaps TRBD1 (6 bases). This CDR3 spans 18 amino acids. The ends were cut back, 2 bases at V and 2 bases at J, with 19 bases in the middle. Germline V gene sequence: CDR1 MNHNS, CDR2 SASEGT. CDR3 region: CASSEKGKGGPGNQPQHF. The CDR3 region has the DNA TGTGCCAGCAGTGAAAAGGGGAAGGGGGGGCCCGGCAATCAGCCCCAGCATTTT.

The rearrangement links TRBV4-2 to TRBJ1-2; perhaps TRBD1 as D (6 bases). Trimming shortened V by 1 base and J by 4 bases, and 10 bases separated the two germline ends. CDR1 and CDR2 (germline): LGHNA, YNFKEQ. The CDR3 sequence is 14 residues long. CDR3 DNA: TGTGCCAGCAGCCAAGCGGGACAAACCTATGGCTACACCTTC. Protein product: CASSQAGQTYGYTF.

This clonotype came up many times. This chain links TRBV19 with TRBJ1-5; unclear D gene. Germline V lookup: CDR1 LNHDA, CDR2 SQIVND (reference sequence). This CDR3 contains 14 residues. Trimming shortened V by 3 bases and J by 2 bases, and 8 bases separated the two germline ends. The CDR3 DNA reads TGTGCCAGTAGTATGGCGGCGGGCAATCAGCCCCAGCATTTT. It yields the protein CASSMAAGNQPQHF. Using reference TRBV19 and TRBJ1-5 for the parts outside the CDR3, the full variable domain is DGGITQSPKYLFRKEGQNVTLSCEQNLNHDAMYWYRQDPGQGLRLIYYSQIVNDFQKGDIAEGYSVSREKKESFPLTVTSAQKNPTAFYLCASSMAAGNQPQHFGDGTRLSIL.

In its sample, this clonotype was seen a few times. This clone may be a read error of a much larger clone one base away. This sequence joins TRBV6-2 or TRBV6-3 and TRBJ2-5; no reliable D call. The CDR3 spans 15 residues. Germline lookup yields CDR1 MNHEY and CDR2 SVGEGT. Trimming shortened V by 9 bases and J by 4 bases, and 21 bases separated the two germline ends. DNA for the CDR3: TGTGCCAGAAGCCGATTTCGCGGAGTTGGAGAGACCCAGTACTTC. Protein sequence: CARSRFRGVGETQYF.

The sample holds many counts of this clonotype. The gene calls are TRBV30 and TRBJ1-2, with 9 bases that match TRBD1. The CDR3 loop spans 14 amino acids. V trimming: 1 base; J trimming: 6 bases; junction bases outside the gene matches: 6. The germline V gene encodes CDR1 GTSNPN and CDR2 SVGIG (reference sequence). DNA of the CDR3: TGTGCCTGGAGTGCGGGACAGGGAGAGAATGGCTACACCTTC. It is translated as CAWSAGQGENGYTF.

This clonotype was recorded a few times. The chain links TRBV11-1 to TRBJ2-7, with 12 bases lining up with TRBD2. Germline V gene sequence: CDR1 SGHAT, CDR2 FQDESV (reference sequence). The length of the CDR3 is 16 residues. Trimming cost V 5 bases and J 6 bases; bases outside gene matches: 11. DNA for the CDR3: TGTGCCAGCAGCCCTCTAGCGGGAGGGAGGCAGCGCGAGCAGTACTTC. It translates to CASSPLAGGRQREQYF.

Only a few counts were recorded for this clonotype. The chain recombines TRBV28 with TRBJ2-5; no definite D call. This CDR3 region has 13 residues. Trimming took 11 bases from V and 2 from J, leaving 15 bases between them. From germline, CDR1 is MDHEN and CDR2 SYDVKM. In nucleotides, the CDR3 is TGTGCCCTAGTTTCTGGGGTTCAAGAGACCCAGTACTTC. It translates to CALVSGVQETQYF.

This clonotype was counted ten times or more. This chain links TRBV9 with TRBJ1-1; TRBD1 is a possible D gene (5 bases). The CDR3 spans 14 residues. Germline CDR1 is SGDLS and CDR2 is YYNGEE. The V gene lost 0 bases and the J gene lost 6 bases, with 12 bases spanning the gap. DNA of the CDR3: TGTGCCAGCAGCGTAGTAGGGGCGGGGGCTGAAGCTTTCTTT. Protein: CASSVVGAGAEAFF.

The sample holds many counts of this clonotype. The chain recombines TRBV19 with TRBJ2-7; 12 bases match TRBD2. Germline CDR1 is LNHDA and CDR2 is SQIVND (reference sequence). The ends lost 1 base at V and 5 bases at J; junction bases unmatched: 3. The CDR3 covers 15 residues. The CDR3 sequence: CASSIGTSGTHEQYF. CDR3 sequence (DNA): TGTGCCAGTAGTATAGGGACTAGCGGGACCCACGAGCAGTACTTC.

This clonotype occurred many times. The chain joins TRBV28 to TRBJ1-5; 8 bases fit TRBD1. Germline CDR1 is MDHEN and CDR2 is SYDVKM. V shed 5 bases and J 3 bases; nucleotides not matched to a gene: 6. The CDR3 is 15 residues long. The CDR3 region has the DNA TGTGCCAGCAGTCGCCGGACAGGGATCAATCAGCCCCAGCATTTT. Translated, it gives CASSRRTGINQPQHF.

This chain links TRBV27 with TRBJ2-7, with D perhaps matching TRBD2 (5 bases). The CDR3 has 12 amino acids. Trimming removed 11 bases at V and 3 bases at J, with 14 bases between. CDR1 MNHEY and CDR2 SMNVEV come from the germline V gene (reference sequence). The CDR3 region has the DNA TGTGCCGCGGCCCAGGAGGTCTACGAGCAGTACTTC. This gives the protein CAAAQEVYEQYF.

This clonotype was seen ten or more times. This chain uses TRBV7-2 with TRBJ1-2, with D possibly being TRBD1 (6 bases). The V end was cut by 2 bases, the J end by 2 bases, with 12 bases between. Germline V gives CDR1 SGHTA, CDR2 FQGNSA. This CDR3 comprises 15 residues. CDR3 in amino acids: CASSLRDTQNYGYTF. CDR3 nucleotide sequence: TGTGCCAGCAGCTTACGGGACACCCAAAACTATGGCTACACCTTC.

This clonotype was found many times. The chain joins TRBV6-5 to TRBJ1-1; D possibly corresponds to TRBD1 (5 bases). Between the trimmed V and J ends, which lost 2 bases and 2 bases, there was a span of 9 bases. The CDR3 loop spans 14 amino acids. Germline values: CDR1 MNHEY, CDR2 SVGAGI. This chain's CDR3 is CASSYDRANTEAFF. Here the CDR3 DNA reads TGTGCCAGCAGTTACGACAGAGCAAACACTGAAGCTTTCTTT.

This rearrangement joins TRBV4-2 to TRBJ2-7; D is uncertain. CDR1 and CDR2 from the germline V gene are LGHNA and YNFKEQ. Trimming removed 0 bases at V and 6 bases at J, with 12 bases between. The CDR3 is made up of 14 amino acids. The CDR3 DNA reads as TGTGCCAGCAGCCAAGAGGAGCAGCTTGGCGAGCAGTACTTC. Protein sequence: CASSQEEQLGEQYF.

This clonotype was found many times. The chain has TRBV7-3 and TRBJ1-1; TRBD1 might be the D (5 bases). The CDR3 length is 15 residues. From germline, CDR1 is SGHTA and CDR2 FQGTGA. V shed 1 base and J shed 0 bases, with 9 bases lying between them. The CDR3 nucleotides are TGTGCCAGCAGCTTAAATGCAGGGATGAACACTGAAGCTTTCTTT. Translation gives CASSLNAGMNTEAFF.

In the case of this clonotype: Given a much more abundant clone one base away, this may be a read error. The chain has TRBV7-2 and TRBJ2-5; D not certain. This CDR3 is built from 14 residues. Trimming stripped 1 base from V and 5 bases from J, with 11 bases between. Per the germline V gene, CDR1 is SGHTA and CDR2 is FQGNSA. Written as DNA, the CDR3 is TGTGCCAGCAGCTTAGTGGCCCGCCGGGAGACCCAGTACTTC. Protein: CASSLVARRETQYF.